These T cell receptor beta chains were read from a single sample in a study of blood T cell repertoires in COVID-19. Clones were sequenced by immunoSEQ multiplex PCR, and TCRdb holds only the in-frame ones, with some missing. The sample has about 160,000 clones; around 89% are singletons. Sequenced sample: PBMCs or T cells enriched from blood (not recorded which). These receptors all come from a woman in her forties or fifties who had recovered from COVID-19. Both conserved end residues are part of each CDR3. D genes are given only for firm matches. A clone size is listed for some rows: how often the clone was seen (once, few, many), or a class if it is expanded.

D: .
length: 14
V: TRBV5-4
size: .
J: TRBJ1-2
DNA: TGTGCCAGCAGAATCTGGGGCAGAAACTATGGCTACACCTTC
CDR3: CASRIWGRNYGYTF

D: TRBD1
length: 16
V: TRBV7-9
size: .
J: TRBJ2-1
DNA: TGTGCCAGCAGCTTAGGCCGGGACAGGGGAAGTGATGAGCAGTTCTTC
CDR3: CASSLGRDRGSDEQFF

D: TRBD1
length: 15
V: TRBV6-5
size: .
J: TRBJ1-3
DNA: TGTGCCAGCACCCAGGACAGGGTGCCTGGAAACACCATATATTTT
CDR3: CASTQDRVPGNTIYF

D: TRBD1
length: 13
V: TRBV19
size: once
J: TRBJ1-1
DNA: TGTGCCAGTAGTATGACAGGGGGCACTGAAGCTTTCTTT
CDR3: CASSMTGGTEAFF

D: TRBD1
length: 15
V: TRBV7-2
size: .
J: TRBJ2-7
DNA: TGTGCCAGCAGCTTAGAAGGGACAGTTCTGTACGAGCAGTACTTC
CDR3: CASSLEGTVLYEQYF

D: TRBD1
length: 15
V: TRBV19
size: .
J: TRBJ1-1
DNA: TGTGCCAGTAGTATCTTTGGGACAGCTAACACTGAAGCTTTCTTT
CDR3: CASSIFGTANTEAFF

D: TRBD1
length: 15
V: TRBV27
size: few
J: TRBJ1-1
DNA: TGTGCCAGCAGTCCTCGGACAGGGGGCATCGCTGAAGCTTTCTTT
CDR3: CASSPRTGGIAEAFF

D: .
length: 12
V: TRBV9
size: .
J: TRBJ1-1
DNA: TGTGCCAGCAGCGTAGCCACAGGTGAAGCTTTCTTT
CDR3: CASSVATGEAFF

D: TRBD2
length: 15
V: TRBV4-3
size: .
J: TRBJ2-5
DNA: TGCGCCAGCAGCCAAGAACCTAGCGGGGAAGAGACCCAGTACTTC
CDR3: CASSQEPSGEETQYF

D: TRBD1
length: 15
V: TRBV7-3
size: .
J: TRBJ2-2
DNA: TGTGCCAGCAGTCGGGACAGGGCTCAGACCGGGGAGCTGTTTTTT
CDR3: CASSRDRAQTGELFF

D: TRBD2
length: 15
V: TRBV7-2
size: .
J: TRBJ2-5
DNA: TGTGCCACCTCTTGGCAGCGGGGGGGCCAAGAGACCCAGTACTTC
CDR3: CATSWQRGGQETQYF

D: TRBD2
length: 15
V: TRBV11-2
size: .
J: TRBJ2-3
DNA: TGTGCCAGCAGCCTGGGACTAGCGGGGTCAGATACGCAGTATTTT
CDR3: CASSLGLAGSDTQYF

D: .
length: 15
V: TRBV25-1
size: .
J: TRBJ2-7
DNA: TGTGCCAGCAGTGAATCCCGGGGGACTTCGTCCGAGCAGTACTTC
CDR3: CASSESRGTSSEQYF

D: .
length: 12
V: TRBV20-1
size: .
J: TRBJ1-2
DNA: TGCAGTGCTAGTCGGGGTGCCTATGGCTACACCTTC
CDR3: CSASRGAYGYTF

D: .
length: 13
V: TRBV19
size: once
J: TRBJ1-4
DNA: TGTGCCAGTAGTGGGGGGGGACATGAAAAACTGTTTTTT
CDR3: CASSGGGHEKLFF

D: TRBD1
length: 16
V: TRBV18
size: .
J: TRBJ1-6
DNA: TGTGCCAGCTCACCACCCCGACAGGGACCTAATTCACCCCTCCACTTT
CDR3: CASSPPRQGPNSPLHF

D: TRBD2
length: 16
V: TRBV5-6
size: .
J: TRBJ2-7
DNA: TGTGCCAGCAGCTTGAGGTCGGGGACTAGCGTGTACGAGCAGTACTTC
CDR3: CASSLRSGTSVYEQYF

D: .
length: 15
V: TRBV6-5
size: .
J: TRBJ1-1
DNA: TGTGCCAGCAGTCCCAAGGGTAGGGGATACACTGAAGCTTTCTTT
CDR3: CASSPKGRGYTEAFF

D: TRBD1
length: 14
V: TRBV19
size: .
J: TRBJ1-1
DNA: TGTGCCAGTCGAGACAGGGGGGGGAACACTGAAGCTTTCTTT
CDR3: CASRDRGGNTEAFF

D: .
length: 13
V: TRBV6-5
size: .
J: TRBJ2-7
DNA: TGTGCCAGCAGTTACTCCGCGGACTACGAGCAGTACTTC
CDR3: CASSYSADYEQYF

D: .
length: 13
V: TRBV19
size: few
J: TRBJ1-1
DNA: TGTGCCAGTAGTGTTACGTCAGGCACTGAAGCTTTCTTT
CDR3: CASSVTSGTEAFF

D: .
length: 15
V: TRBV18
size: .
J: TRBJ1-1
DNA: TGTGCCAGCTCACCACAGGGGAGGGGAAGCACTGAAGCTTTCTTT
CDR3: CASSPQGRGSTEAFF

D: TRBD1
length: 13
V: TRBV30
size: once
J: TRBJ1-6
DNA: TGTGCCTGGAGGGGACAGGGCGAATCACCCCTCCACTTT
CDR3: CAWRGQGESPLHF

D: TRBD1
length: 17
V: TRBV9
size: .
J: TRBJ1-3
DNA: TGTGCCAGCAGCGTCGGACAGGGGGCGGTTTCTGGAAACACCATATATTTT
CDR3: CASSVGQGAVSGNTIYF

D: TRBD1
length: 14
V: TRBV28
size: .
J: TRBJ2-7
DNA: TGTGCCAGCGAAAGGACAGGGGGTACTTACGAGCAGTACTTC
CDR3: CASERTGGTYEQYF

D: .
length: 14
V: TRBV30
size: .
J: TRBJ2-3
DNA: TGTGCCTGGAGTAGACTCGACTTCACAGATACGCAGTATTTT
CDR3: CAWSRLDFTDTQYF

D: .
length: 13
V: TRBV10-3
size: few
J: TRBJ2-5
DNA: TGTGCCATCAGTGAGGCTATCCAAGAGACCCAGTACTTC
CDR3: CAISEAIQETQYF

D: .
length: 13
V: TRBV5-6
size: once
J: TRBJ2-3
DNA: TGTGCCAGCTCTGGGGCCATCTCAGATACGCAGTATTTT
CDR3: CASSGAISDTQYF

D: TRBD1
length: 15
V: TRBV4-3
size: .
J: TRBJ1-4
DNA: TGCGCCAGCAGCCAGACAGGGGGCGAGCACGAAAAACTGTTTTTT
CDR3: CASSQTGGEHEKLFF

D: .
length: 15
V: TRBV5-4
size: .
J: TRBJ2-1
DNA: TGTGCCAGCTGGGACCCAGCTGGAGGGAAGGATGAGCAGTTCTTC
CDR3: CASWDPAGGKDEQFF

D: TRBD1
length: 14
V: TRBV11-2
size: .
J: TRBJ1-2
DNA: TGTGCCAGCAGCTCCTGGACAGGGCGGGATGGCTACACCTTC
CDR3: CASSSWTGRDGYTF

D: TRBD2
length: 15
V: TRBV4-1
size: .
J: TRBJ2-5
DNA: TGCGCCAGCAGCCAAGATCCGGCTAGCGGGGAGACCCAGTACTTC
CDR3: CASSQDPASGETQYF

D: TRBD1
length: 15
V: TRBV3-1/TRBV3-2
size: .
J: TRBJ1-6
DNA: TGTGCCAGCAGAGAAAGACAGGGGGGGAATTCACCCCTCCACTTT
CDR3: CASRERQGGNSPLHF

D: .
length: 11
V: TRBV3-1/TRBV3-2
size: .
J: TRBJ2-7
DNA: TGTGCCAGCAGCCAATCTTTCGAGCAGTACTTC
CDR3: CASSQSFEQYF

D: .
length: 14
V: TRBV18
size: .
J: TRBJ1-1
DNA: TGTGCCAGCTCGACACAGGTAGTAGGCACTGAAGCTTTCTTT
CDR3: CASSTQVVGTEAFF

D: TRBD2
length: 16
V: TRBV11-3
size: .
J: TRBJ2-1
DNA: TGTGCCAGCAGCTGGCGACTAGCGGGGGGGCCGGTTGAGCAGTTCTTC
CDR3: CASSWRLAGGPVEQFF

D: .
length: 14
V: TRBV30
size: .
J: TRBJ1-2
DNA: TGTGCCTGGAGTGACCTCGGACTGGCATATGGCTACACCTTC
CDR3: CAWSDLGLAYGYTF

D: TRBD1
length: 15
V: TRBV7-9
size: .
J: TRBJ1-5
DNA: TGTGCCAGCAGCTCCTGGGACAGGAGTAATCAGCCCCAGCATTTT
CDR3: CASSSWDRSNQPQHF

D: .
length: 14
V: TRBV6-5
size: once
J: TRBJ2-4
DNA: TGTGCCATCCCACGACACATAGCCAAAAACATTCAGTACTTC
CDR3: CAIPRHIAKNIQYF

D: .
length: 12
V: TRBV25-1
size: once
J: TRBJ2-3
DNA: TGTGCCAGCAGTTTGGGGGGAGATACGCAGTATTTT
CDR3: CASSLGGDTQYF

D: .
length: 15
V: TRBV7-2
size: .
J: TRBJ2-5
DNA: TGTGCCAGCAGCTTACAAAACAGACCCCAAGAGACCCAGTACTTC
CDR3: CASSLQNRPQETQYF

D: .
length: 16
V: TRBV15
size: once
J: TRBJ2-5
DNA: TGTGCCACCAGCAGAGCCTTCAACTACGCGAAAGAGACCCAGTACTTC
CDR3: CATSRAFNYAKETQYF

D: TRBD1
length: 15
V: TRBV27
size: .
J: TRBJ1-2
DNA: TGTGCCAGCAGCCCGACGGACAGGACTTTCTATGGCTACACCTTC
CDR3: CASSPTDRTFYGYTF

D: .
length: 15
V: TRBV4-3
size: .
J: TRBJ2-1
DNA: TGCGCCAGCAGCCAAGAGGCGGCGGTTTACAATGAGCAGTTCTTC
CDR3: CASSQEAAVYNEQFF

D: .
length: 14
V: TRBV21-1
size: .
J: TRBJ1-2
DNA: TGTGCCAGCAGCCCCCGAGCCGGGACAGATGGCTACACCTTC
CDR3: CASSPRAGTDGYTF

D: TRBD2
length: 13
V: TRBV7-9
size: .
J: TRBJ2-7
DNA: TGTGCCAGCAGAAGCGGGGGGAAGAACGAGCAGTACTTC
CDR3: CASRSGGKNEQYF

D: .
length: 15
V: TRBV18
size: .
J: TRBJ1-4
DNA: TGTGCCAGCTCACCACGCGGCCAAGATAATGAAAAACTGTTTTTT
CDR3: CASSPRGQDNEKLFF

D: .
length: 16
V: TRBV4-3
size: .
J: TRBJ2-5
DNA: TGCGCCAGCAGCCCGGGGTCCGGGGGGCTCCAAGAGACCCAGTACTTC
CDR3: CASSPGSGGLQETQYF

D: .
length: 15
V: TRBV9
size: .
J: TRBJ2-3
DNA: TGTGCCAGCAGCGCCTCAGGCGGGCCAGTGGATACGCAGTATTTT
CDR3: CASSASGGPVDTQYF

D: TRBD2
length: 16
V: TRBV2
size: .
J: TRBJ2-3
DNA: TGTGCCAGCAGTGAACGTGGCGGGGGAGGTTCAGATACGCAGTATTTT
CDR3: CASSERGGGGSDTQYF

D: .
length: 11
V: TRBV20-1
size: .
J: TRBJ2-7
DNA: TGCAGTGCTAGAGTGGGCCACGAGCAGTACTTC
CDR3: CSARVGHEQYF

D: TRBD1
length: 14
V: TRBV2
size: .
J: TRBJ1-2
DNA: TGTGCCAGCAGAGGACAGGGGGCGAGTGAGGGCTACACCTTC
CDR3: CASRGQGASEGYTF